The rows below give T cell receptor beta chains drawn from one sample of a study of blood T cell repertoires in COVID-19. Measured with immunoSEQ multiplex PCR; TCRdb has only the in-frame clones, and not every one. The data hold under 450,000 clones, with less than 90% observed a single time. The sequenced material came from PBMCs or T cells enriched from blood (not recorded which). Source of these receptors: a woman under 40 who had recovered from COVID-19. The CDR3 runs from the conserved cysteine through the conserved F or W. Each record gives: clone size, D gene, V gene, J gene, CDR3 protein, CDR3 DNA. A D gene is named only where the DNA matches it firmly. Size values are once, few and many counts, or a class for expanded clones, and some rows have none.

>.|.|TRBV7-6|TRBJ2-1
CASSSSTSTPYNEQFF
TGTGCCAGCAGCTCCTCAACTAGCACCCCCTACAATGAGCAGTTCTTC
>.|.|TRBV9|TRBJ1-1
CASSVTPMNTEAFF
TGTGCCAGCAGCGTTACCCCTATGAACACTGAAGCTTTCTTT
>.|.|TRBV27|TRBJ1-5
CASSLQGVGQPQHF
TGTGCCAGCAGTTTACAGGGCGTAGGTCAGCCCCAGCATTTT
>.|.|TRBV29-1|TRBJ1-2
CSVGQVNYGYTF
TGCAGCGTTGGACAGGTTAACTATGGCTACACCTTC
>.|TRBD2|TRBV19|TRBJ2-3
CASGGLAGVADTQYF
TGTGCCAGTGGGGGACTAGCGGGAGTTGCAGATACGCAGTATTTT
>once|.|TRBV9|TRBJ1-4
CASSVDKTTNEKLFF
TGTGCCAGCAGCGTAGACAAGACAACTAATGAAAAACTGTTTTTT
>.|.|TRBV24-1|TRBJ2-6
CATSDRRGGDNSGANVLTF
TGTGCCACCAGTGACCGGAGGGGGGGTGACAACTCTGGGGCCAACGTCCTGACTTTC
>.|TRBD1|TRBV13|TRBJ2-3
CASSQDRATDTQYF
TGTGCCAGCAGCCAGGACAGGGCCACAGATACGCAGTATTTT
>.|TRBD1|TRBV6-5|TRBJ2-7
CATTTGISYEQYF
TGTGCCACCACGACAGGGATCTCCTACGAGCAGTACTTC
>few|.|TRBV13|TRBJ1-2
CASSSAAGERLGGYTF
TGTGCCAGCAGCTCCGCAGCAGGGGAGAGGTTGGGTGGCTACACCTTC
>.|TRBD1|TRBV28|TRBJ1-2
CASRTPDRLGGYTF
TGTGCCAGCAGAACCCCGGACAGGCTCGGGGGCTACACCTTC
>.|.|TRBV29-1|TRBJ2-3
CSVALEERRGDTQYF
TGCAGCGTTGCACTAGAGGAGAGAAGAGGAGATACGCAGTATTTT
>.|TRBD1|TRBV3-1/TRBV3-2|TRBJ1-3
CASSRGQGTGNTIYF
TGTGCCAGCAGCAGGGGACAGGGGACTGGAAACACCATATATTTT
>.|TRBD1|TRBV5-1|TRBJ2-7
CASSSQGAQGYEQYF
TGCGCCAGCAGCTCACAGGGGGCGCAGGGCTACGAGCAGTACTTC
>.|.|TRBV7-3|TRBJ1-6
CASSLSYNSPLHF
TGTGCCAGCAGCTTGAGCTATAATTCACCCCTCCACTTT
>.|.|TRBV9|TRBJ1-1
CASSSRDNMRNTEAFF
TGTGCCAGCAGCTCCCGGGACAACATGAGGAACACTGAAGCTTTCTTT
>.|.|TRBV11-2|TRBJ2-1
CASGSYNEQFF
TGTGCCTCGGGCTCCTACAATGAGCAGTTCTTC
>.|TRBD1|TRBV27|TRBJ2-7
CASTLNRDSYEQYF
TGTGCCAGCACCCTCAATCGGGACAGCTACGAGCAGTACTTC
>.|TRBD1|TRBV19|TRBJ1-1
CASRVETGMPFF
TGTGCCAGTAGAGTGGAGACAGGGATGCCTTTCTTT
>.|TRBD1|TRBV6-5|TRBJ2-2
CASSYSIRQGPGELFF
TGTGCCAGCAGTTACTCGATAAGACAGGGTCCCGGGGAGCTGTTTTTT
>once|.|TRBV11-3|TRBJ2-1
CASSLGRGTGEVYNEQFF
TGTGCCAGCAGCTTAGGACGCGGGACGGGAGAGGTCTACAATGAGCAGTTCTTC
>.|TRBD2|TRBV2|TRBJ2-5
CASRTSGAETQYF
TGTGCCAGCAGAACCAGCGGGGCGGAGACCCAGTACTTC
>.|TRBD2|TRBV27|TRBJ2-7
CASSPRLRLAGDTYEQYF
TGTGCCAGCAGCCCTCGATTGAGGCTAGCGGGAGATACCTACGAGCAGTACTTC
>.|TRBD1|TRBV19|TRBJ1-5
CASKPRTGDSNQPQHF
TGTGCCAGTAAGCCCAGGACAGGAGATAGCAATCAGCCCCAGCATTTT
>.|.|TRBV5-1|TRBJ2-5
CASSLEGQPRETQYF
TGCGCCAGCAGCTTGGAGGGACAACCGCGGGAGACCCAGTACTTC
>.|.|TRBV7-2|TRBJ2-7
CASSLPRTYEQYF
TGTGCCAGCAGCTTACCGCGCACCTACGAGCAGTACTTC
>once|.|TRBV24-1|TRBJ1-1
CATSDSRGRSTEAFF
TGTGCCACCAGTGATTCTAGGGGCAGGAGCACTGAAGCTTTCTTT
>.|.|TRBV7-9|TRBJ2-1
CASSPQGREWNEQFF
TGTGCCAGCAGCCCTCAGGGGCGGGAGTGGAATGAGCAGTTCTTC
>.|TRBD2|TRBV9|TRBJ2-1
CASSATSGDDNEQFF
TGTGCCAGCAGCGCGACTAGCGGGGATGACAATGAGCAGTTCTTC
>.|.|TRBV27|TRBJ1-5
CASSFYGNQPQHF
TGTGCCAGCAGTTTCTACGGTAATCAGCCCCAGCATTTT
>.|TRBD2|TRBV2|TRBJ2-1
CASSSGTSGYNEQFF
TGTGCCAGCAGTTCCGGGACTAGCGGATACAATGAGCAGTTCTTC
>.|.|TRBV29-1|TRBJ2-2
CSVDWQGNTGELFF
TGCAGCGTTGATTGGCAGGGGAACACCGGGGAGCTGTTTTTT
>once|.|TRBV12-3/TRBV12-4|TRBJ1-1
CASSHQWNTEAFF
TGTGCCAGCAGTCATCAGTGGAACACTGAAGCTTTCTTT
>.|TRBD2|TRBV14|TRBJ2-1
CASSQGGSYSYNEQFF
TGTGCCAGCAGCCAGGGCGGGAGTTACTCCTACAATGAGCAGTTCTTC
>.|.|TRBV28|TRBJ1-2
CASSTPRGPPYGYTF
TGTGCCAGCAGTACACCCAGGGGTCCCCCATATGGCTACACCTTC
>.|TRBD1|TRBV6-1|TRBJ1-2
CASSEAGTVAPFNYGYTF
TGTGCCAGCAGTGAAGCGGGGACAGTCGCTCCCTTTAACTATGGCTACACCTTC
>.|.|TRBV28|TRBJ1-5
CASIGDNQPQHF
TGTGCCAGCATAGGGGACAATCAGCCCCAGCATTTT
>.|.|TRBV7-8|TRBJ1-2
CASGYGESDGYTF
TGTGCCAGCGGTTACGGGGAGTCCGATGGCTACACCTTC
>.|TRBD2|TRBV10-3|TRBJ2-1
CAIRPGLAGGIGDNEQFF
TGTGCCATCAGACCCGGACTAGCGGGAGGCATTGGGGACAATGAGCAGTTCTTC
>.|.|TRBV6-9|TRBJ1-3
CASSIYSGFGNTIYF
TGTGCCAGCAGCATCTACTCAGGATTCGGAAACACCATATATTTT
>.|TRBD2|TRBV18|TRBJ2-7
CASSRPIGGSYEQYF
TGTGCCAGCTCACGGCCGATCGGGGGGTCCTACGAGCAGTACTTC
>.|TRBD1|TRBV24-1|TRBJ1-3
CATSDCRTGTNTIYF
TGTGCCACCAGTGATTGCAGGACAGGGACCAACACCATATATTTT
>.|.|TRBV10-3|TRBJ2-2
CAIKIPAGELFF
TGTGCCATCAAGATTCCGGCCGGGGAGCTGTTTTTT
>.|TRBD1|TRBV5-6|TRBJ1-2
CASSLYARDRDYGYTF
TGTGCCAGCAGCTTGTACGCCAGGGACAGGGATTATGGCTACACCTTC
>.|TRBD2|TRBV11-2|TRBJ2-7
CASGPPLTSGRKTYEQYF
TGTGCCAGCGGGCCGCCTTTGACTAGCGGGAGAAAAACCTACGAGCAGTACTTC
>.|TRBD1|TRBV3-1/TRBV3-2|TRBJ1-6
CASSDRDNSPLHF
TGTGCCAGCTCTGACAGGGACAATTCACCCCTCCACTTT
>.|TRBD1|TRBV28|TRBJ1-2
CASSLGTANYGYTF
TGTGCCAGCAGCCTTGGGACAGCTAACTATGGCTACACCTTC
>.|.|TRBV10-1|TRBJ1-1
CASSECDQTNTEAFF
TGCGCCAGCAGTGAGTGTGACCAGACTAACACTGAAGCTTTCTTT
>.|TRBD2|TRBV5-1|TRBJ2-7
CASSSSGGRSYEQYF
TGCGCCAGCAGCTCTAGCGGGGGGCGATCCTACGAGCAGTACTTC
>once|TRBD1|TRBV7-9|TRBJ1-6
CASSLGQGGNSPLHF
TGTGCCAGCAGCCTCGGACAGGGCGGTAATTCACCCCTCCACTTT
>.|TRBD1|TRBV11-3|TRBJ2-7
CASSQGQSYEQYF
TGTGCCAGCAGCCAGGGACAGTCCTACGAGCAGTACTTC